A selection of T cell receptor beta chains follows, all from one sample in a study of human T cells and chemical hapten exposure. TCRdb passed the 5' RACE reads through MiXCR, listing each CDR3 protein once. This table has roughly 81,000 distinct CDR3 sequences, 6.5% to 8.5% appearing once. The receptors originated from a male donor in good health. The CDR3 runs from the conserved cysteine through the conserved F or W. A D gene is named only where the DNA matches it firmly. Rows may omit the clone size; those that give it use once, few, many or a size class.

V gene	D gene	J gene	clone size	CDR3 DNA	CDR3 protein
TRBV29-1	TRBD2	TRBJ2-1	-	TGCAGCGTTGAGCCCCTCCGGTCCAGCGGGAACTACAATGAGCAGTTCTTC	CSVEPLRSSGNYNEQFF
TRBV6-5	TRBD2	TRBJ2-7	-	TGTGCCAGCAAGGGGAGCGGGGCCCTCTACGAGCAGTACTTC	CASKGSGALYEQYF
TRBV5-5	-	TRBJ1-1	few	TGTGCCAGCAGCTTGGCCGGGGCTGGGACTGAAGCTTTCTTT	CASSLAGAGTEAFF
TRBV7-2	TRBD1	TRBJ2-5	few	TGTGCCAGCAGCTTGAAACCCCTCGGGACAGCTAAAGAGACCCAGTACTTC	CASSLKPLGTAKETQYF
TRBV7-2	-	TRBJ2-6	few	TGTGCCAGCAGCCCCGGACAGACTGGGGCCAACGTCCTGACTTTC	CASSPGQTGANVLTF
TRBV5-1	TRBD1	TRBJ1-5	-	TGCGCCAGCAGCTCCGGCACCGGGACAGGCAATCAGCCCCAGCATTTT	CASSSGTGTGNQPQHF
TRBV12-3/TRBV12-4	TRBD1	TRBJ1-6	many	TGTGCCAGCAGCCCACGGACAGGGCTCTATAATTCACCCCTCCACTTT	CASSPRTGLYNSPLHF
TRBV5-1	-	TRBJ1-3	few	TGCGCCAGCAGCTTGGACAACGTAGCTGGAAACACCATATATTTT	CASSLDNVAGNTIYF
TRBV7-8	TRBD1	TRBJ2-7	few	TGTGCCAGCAGCCGGGCCGGGACAGGCTACGAGCAGTACTTC	CASSRAGTGYEQYF
TRBV24-1	-	TRBJ1-5	many	TGTGCCACCAGTGATTTGACGGGATCGCCCCAGCATTTT	CATSDLTGSPQHF
TRBV2	-	TRBJ1-1	once	TGTGCCAGCAACCGGGGGGGCACTGAAGCTTTCTTT	CASNRGGTEAFF
TRBV5-1	TRBD1	TRBJ2-7	-	TGCGCCAGCAGCGGGGGACAGGGGGGGACCTACGAGCAGTACTTC	CASSGGQGGTYEQYF
TRBV5-1	-	TRBJ2-5	-	TGCGCCAGCAGCTTCGAGGTTTCCGAAGAGACCCAGTACTTC	CASSFEVSEETQYF
TRBV12-3/TRBV12-4	-	TRBJ2-7	many	TGTGCCAGCAGTTTCATAGAGGGCCCCTACGAGCAGTACTTC	CASSFIEGPYEQYF
TRBV5-6	-	TRBJ2-2	-	TGTGCCAGCAGCTTGGGGGCGGCCGGGGAGCTGTTTTTT	CASSLGAAGELFF
TRBV7-2	-	TRBJ2-3	-	TGTGCCAGCAGCCGCAGGGAAGGAGATACGCAGTATTTT	CASSRREGDTQYF
TRBV12-3/TRBV12-4	TRBD1	TRBJ2-1	-	TGTGCCAGCAGTCCGCGACAGGGGGACAATGAGCAGTTCTTC	CASSPRQGDNEQFF
TRBV4-1	TRBD2	TRBJ2-1	many	TGCGCCAGCAGCCCGGGACTAGCGGGAATCCATGAGCAGTTCTTC	CASSPGLAGIHEQFF
TRBV27	-	TRBJ2-7	many	TGTGCCAGCAGTTTTACAGGGAGGAACGAGCAGTACTTC	CASSFTGRNEQYF
TRBV29-1	-	TRBJ1-1	-	TGCAGCGTTGATTTTGTTCTGAACACTGAAGCTTTCTTT	CSVDFVLNTEAFF
TRBV5-6	-	TRBJ2-1	-	TGTGCCAGCAGTCCCCAGGGCAATGAGCAGTTCTTC	CASSPQGNEQFF
TRBV3-1	TRBD1	TRBJ1-1	many	TGTGCCAGCAGCTCAGGGGGCCAGCCGAACACTGAAGCTTTCTTT	CASSSGGQPNTEAFF
TRBV2	TRBD1	TRBJ1-2	many	TGTGCCAGCAAGGGGACAGGTGGCTACACCTTC	CASKGTGGYTF
TRBV2	-	TRBJ2-2	many	TGTGCCAGCAGTGAAAGGTTAAAGGTTGCCGGGGAGCTGTTTTTT	CASSERLKVAGELFF
TRBV7-9	-	TRBJ2-4	many	TGTGCCAGCAGCTTAGGTCGTGAAGCAGCCAAAAACATTCAGTACTTC	CASSLGREAAKNIQYF
TRBV6-6	TRBD2	TRBJ2-7	-	TGTGCCAGCAGTCCCGTAGCGGGAGGGCCCTACGAGCAGTACTTC	CASSPVAGGPYEQYF
TRBV13	-	TRBJ1-2	many	TGTGCCAGCAGCTTGGAACACCCGGTCCCCGACCGAATCTATGGCTACACCTTC	CASSLEHPVPDRIYGYTF
TRBV20-1	TRBD2	TRBJ2-5	few	TGCAGTGCTCGAAGGACTAGCGGGAACCAAGAGACCCAGTACTTC	CSARRTSGNQETQYF
TRBV27	TRBD2	TRBJ2-1	few	TGTGCCAGCAGTTTACCTCTCCCTGGGGCGGGAGGGCCGGGTGAGCAGTTCTTC	CASSLPLPGAGGPGEQFF
TRBV6-6	-	TRBJ1-1	-	TGTGCCAGCAGGCCACGGGACACCTTGAACACTGAAGCTTTCTTT	CASRPRDTLNTEAFF
TRBV27	-	TRBJ2-6	few	TGTGCCAGCAGTTTAGGCGCCTCGGGGGCCAACGTCCTGACTTTC	CASSLGASGANVLTF
TRBV12-3/TRBV12-4	TRBD1	TRBJ1-5	many	TGTGCCAGCAGTCTCAATTCAGGGGGAGCTCAGCCCCAGCATTTT	CASSLNSGGAQPQHF
TRBV5-1	-	TRBJ2-1	-	TGCGCCAGCAGCTTGGATGTCTTCCATGAGCAGTTCTTC	CASSLDVFHEQFF
TRBV20-1	TRBD1	TRBJ1-1	-	TGCAGTGCTAGAGATCGGTTTGGACAGGCGGGGAACACTGAAGCTTTCTTT	CSARDRFGQAGNTEAFF
TRBV20-1	TRBD2	TRBJ2-1	few	TGCAGTGCTAGAGATCCGCGACTAGCGGGAGTGAGCTATGAGCAGTTCTTC	CSARDPRLAGVSYEQFF
TRBV5-1	TRBD1	TRBJ1-2	-	TGCGCCAGCAGCTTGGACCCCCCCGCAAGACAGGGGAGCTTCTATGGCTACACCTTC	CASSLDPPARQGSFYGYTF
TRBV19	-	TRBJ1-6	-	TGTGCCAGTAGTATACCGGGGAGAAATTCACCCCTCCACTTT	CASSIPGRNSPLHF
TRBV2	TRBD2	TRBJ2-3	few	TGTGCCAGCAGTGAAGTGACTAGCGGTCCCACAGATACGCAGTATTTT	CASSEVTSGPTDTQYF
TRBV27	-	TRBJ2-6	many	TGTGCCAGCGCTGGGGCCAACGTCCTGACTTTC	CASAGANVLTF
TRBV7-2	-	TRBJ1-5	-	TGTGCCAGCAGCTTAGGTCGGACAGCCAATCAGCCCCAGCATTTT	CASSLGRTANQPQHF
TRBV13	-	TRBJ1-1	-	TGTGCCAGCCATGTGACCGGGAACACTGAAGCTTTCTTT	CASHVTGNTEAFF
TRBV20-1	TRBD2	TRBJ2-1	few	TGCAGTGCTCCCACTCTTCTAGCGGGAGGTAACAATGAGCAGTTCTTC	CSAPTLLAGGNNEQFF
TRBV20-1	TRBD2	TRBJ2-3	few	TGCAGTGCCCGACTAGCGGGAGGACCAGATACGCAGTATTTT	CSARLAGGPDTQYF
TRBV5-8	-	TRBJ1-5	-	TGTGCCAGCAGCTTAGGCAGGTCCAATCAGCCCCAGCATTTT	CASSLGRSNQPQHF
TRBV10-3	-	TRBJ1-1	-	TGTGCCACCAACACGGGTCAGAACACTGAAGCTTTCTTT	CATNTGQNTEAFF
TRBV18	-	TRBJ1-1	-	TGTGCCAGCTCACCCCGAGGGGGAGCGGACACTGAAGCTTTCTTT	CASSPRGGADTEAFF
TRBV28	TRBD1	TRBJ2-6	-	TGTGCCAGCACCACCCCGGACAGGGCCCGATCTGGGGCCAACGTCCTGACTTTC	CASTTPDRARSGANVLTF
TRBV18	TRBD2	TRBJ2-7	many	TGTGCCAGCTCACCCGCCCCGGGACTAGCGGGGGACTACGAGCAGTACTTC	CASSPAPGLAGDYEQYF
TRBV5-1	-	TRBJ2-5	many	TGCGCCAGCAGCGACCAAGAGACCCAGTACTTC	CASSDQETQYF
TRBV7-9	TRBD1	TRBJ2-7	many	TGTGCCAGCAGCTGGGGGACAGACTCCTACGAGCAGTACTTC	CASSWGTDSYEQYF
TRBV20-1	-	TRBJ2-5	few	TGCAGTGCTAGCTCCGGTGTCCCCCAAGAGACCCAGTACTTC	CSASSGVPQETQYF
TRBV6-6	TRBD1	TRBJ1-5	few	TGTGCCAGCAGCCACGCGGGACAGGGGACCCATCAGCCCCAGCATTTT	CASSHAGQGTHQPQHF
TRBV27	TRBD1	TRBJ1-6	many	TGTGCCAGCAGTCAGACAGGGACCTATAATTCACCCCTCCACTTT	CASSQTGTYNSPLHF